Below, 8 T cell receptor beta chains from the same sample are listed, as sequenced in a study of blood T cell repertoires in COVID-19. Measured with immunoSEQ multiplex PCR; TCRdb has only the in-frame clones, and not every one. The data show 150,000 to 200,000 clones, more than 70% seen once. Sequencing was done on a sample of peripheral blood. The source is a young man with active or convalescent COVID-19.

This chain uses TRBV18 with TRBJ2-4, with 10 bases lining up with TRBD2. Germline lookup yields CDR1 KGHSH and CDR2 LQKENI. The CDR3 runs 21 residues. V shed 3 bases and J 0 bases; nucleotides not matched to a gene: 17. In DNA form, the CDR3 reads TGTGCCAGCTCACCTGAAGGGGCTAGCGGGGGCCAAGCGCTAGCCAAAAACATTCAGTACTTC. It is translated as CASSPEGASGGQALAKNIQYF.

This clone was observed a few times. The chain has TRBV20-1 and TRBJ1-1; perhaps TRBD1 as D (6 bases). The CDR3 has 12 residues. The germline V gene has CDR1 DFQATT and CDR2 SNEGSKA (reference sequence). V lost 4 bases and J lost 4, with 10 bases in between. This chain's CDR3 is CSAIEQGTEAFF. The CDR3, as DNA: TGCAGTGCTATTGAACAGGGCACTGAAGCTTTCTTT.

This clone was seen only a few times. V and J are TRBV2 and TRBJ1-2, with 7 bases that match TRBD1. V dropped 4 bases and J dropped 7; count of bases not matched to a gene: 9. The V gene's germline CDR1 is SNHLY and CDR2 FYNNEI. This CDR3 contains 14 residues. The chain's CDR3 is CASSVWDRDIGYTF. The CDR3 DNA reads TGTGCCAGCAGTGTATGGGACAGAGATATTGGCTACACCTTC.

A word on this clone: An end of the junction differs from the germline gene, which may be a read error. The chain carries TRBV7-7 and TRBJ2-7; a possible D gene is TRBD1 (8 bases). The germline gives CDR1 SSHAT, CDR2 FNYEAQ (reference sequence). This CDR3 comprises 15 residues. The CDR3 reads CASSLGPQGGYEQYF. Here the CDR3 DNA reads TGTGCTAGCAGCTTAGGCCCACAGGGGGGGTACGAGCAGTACTTC.

This clone was recorded only once. This chain uses TRBV7-9 with TRBJ1-1; TRBD1 is a possible D gene (6 bases). Germline CDR1 is SEHNR and CDR2 is FQNEAQ (reference sequence). The V gene lost 4 bases and the J gene lost 1 base, with 10 bases spanning the gap. This CDR3 is built from 14 residues. CDR3 residues: CASSSWTANTEAFF. DNA of the CDR3: TGTGCCAGCAGCTCCTGGACAGCGAACACTGAAGCTTTCTTT.

V gene TRBV30 combines with J gene TRBJ2-1; tentatively, D is TRBD1 (6 bases). Germline V lookup: CDR1 GTSNPN, CDR2 SVGIG (reference sequence). With 0 bases removed from V and 5 bases from J, the gap between germline ends came to 17 bases. This CDR3 spans 16 amino acids. The CDR3 is CAWSVPGAGAHNEQFF. In DNA form, the CDR3 reads TGTGCCTGGAGTGTACCTGGGGCAGGGGCCCACAATGAGCAGTTCTTC.

This chain connects TRBV5-1 to TRBJ2-7, with a tentative D call TRBD1 (6 bases). Trimming removed 0 bases from V and 6 bases from J, with 19 bases in between. The CDR3 totals 16 residues. Germline V CDR1 and CDR2: SGHRS, YFSETQ. CDR3 DNA sequence: TGCGCCAGCAGCTTGGCCCCGTCAGGGGCACTTGGCGAGCAGTACTTC. It yields the protein CASSLAPSGALGEQYF. Together with reference TRBV5-1 and TRBJ2-7, the CDR3 gives the full variable domain: KAGVTQTPRYLIKTRGQQVTLSCSPISGHRSVSWYQQTPGQGLQFLFEYFSETQRNKGNFPGRFSGRQFSNSRSEMNVSTLELGDSALYLCASSLAPSGALGEQYFGPGTRLTVT.

The chain carries TRBV12-3 or TRBV12-4 and TRBJ1-1; D remains unclear. The CDR3 is 13 residues long. Trimming took 2 bases from V and 0 from J, leaving 4 bases between them. CDR3 in DNA: TGTGCCAGCAGTTTACAGATGAACACTGAAGCTTTCTTT. As protein: CASSLQMNTEAFF.